A selection of T cell receptor beta chains follows, all from one sample in a study of metastatic and nonmetastatic thyroid tumors. Using MiXCR, TCRdb re-called clones from the PCR reads. Altogether 15,000 to 20,000 clones are present, about 32% being singletons, with the ten largest covering 8% to 13%. Sequencing was done on a sample of tumor tissue. These receptors originate from a male donor with papillary thyroid cancer or a benign thyroid nodule (not recorded which). Some clones in this sample may be carry-over from other donors' samples. Both conserved end residues are part of each CDR3. D genes are given only for firm matches. Not all rows give a size; the values are once, few, many and, for expanded clones, a class.

CDR3 length	V gene	D gene	clone size	J gene	CDR3 protein	CDR3 DNA
17	TRBV20-1	NA	NA	TRBJ1-1	CSARDHGGRKCNTEAFF	TGCAGTGCTAGAGATCACGGGGGGCGGAAGTGTAACACTGAAGCTTTCTTT
14	TRBV20-1	NA	NA	TRBJ2-7	CSAPEGGPKNEQYF	TGCAGTGCTCCCGAAGGGGGACCAAAAAACGAGCAGTACTTC
13	TRBV5-8	NA	NA	TRBJ2-7	CASPSGRSYEQYF	TGTGCCAGCCCCAGTGGTAGATCCTACGAGCAGTACTTC
15	TRBV6-1	NA	NA	TRBJ1-3	CASSPGVYSGNTIYF	TGTGCCAGCAGCCCAGGGGTCTACTCTGGAAACACCATATATTTT
15	TRBV10-3	TRBD2	many	TRBJ2-7	CAIRGRSTSGVEQYF	TGTGCTATCAGGGGGCGATCGACTAGCGGGGTGGAGCAGTACTTC
17	TRBV28	NA	few	TRBJ2-7	CASSTGDGTPDSYEQYF	TGTGCCAGCTCAACCGGTGACGGGACACCCGATTCCTACGAGCAGTACTTC
15	TRBV20-1	TRBD2	many	TRBJ2-1	CSARLAGGFRNEQFF	TGCAGTGCTAGACTAGCGGGGGGATTCAGGAATGAGCAGTTCTTC
15	TRBV28	NA	many	TRBJ2-3	CASSLPSGLTDTQYF	TGTGCCAGCAGTTTACCCAGCGGGCTCACAGATACGCAGTATTTT
14	TRBV5-6	NA	NA	TRBJ1-1	CASSLVSGDSEAFF	TGTGCCAGCAGCTTAGTGTCAGGGGACTCTGAAGCTTTCTTT
15	TRBV18	TRBD1	many	TRBJ1-1	CASSPSLLRTGQAFF	TGTGCCAGCTCACCTAGCTTACTCCGGACAGGGCAGGCTTTCTTT
15	TRBV6-2/TRBV6-3	TRBD1	NA	TRBJ2-5	CASSYRRGRTETQYF	TGTGCCAGCAGTTATCGCAGGGGGCGCACGGAGACCCAGTACTTC
15	TRBV15	TRBD2	large	TRBJ2-7	CATSNTGGGSYEQYF	TGTGCCACCAGCAATACGGGAGGCGGTTCCTACGAGCAGTACTTC
15	TRBV6-6	TRBD2	NA	TRBJ2-7	CASSYSASGGYEQYF	TGTGCCAGCAGTTACTCGGCTAGCGGAGGTTACGAGCAGTACTTC
18	TRBV9	NA	many	TRBJ2-3	CASSVPKGGGESTDTQYF	TGTGCCAGCAGCGTACCCAAGGGGGGCGGGGAGAGCACAGATACGCAGTATTTT
14	TRBV5-1	NA	many	TRBJ1-3	CASSLDTLGNTIYF	TGCGCCAGCAGCTTGGACACCCTTGGAAACACCATATATTTT
13	TRBV5-3	NA	NA	TRBJ1-1	CASSLAGVTEAFF	TGTGCCAGTAGCTTGGCAGGCGTCACTGAAGCTTTCTTT
13	TRBV28	NA	few	TRBJ2-7	CASSRSLIYEQYF	TGTGCCAGCAGTAGGAGCCTCATCTACGAGCAGTACTTC
15	TRBV11-2	TRBD1	medium-sized	TRBJ1-1	CASSLHRGMNTEAFF	TGTGCCAGCAGCTTACACAGGGGGATGAACACTGAAGCTTTCTTT
12	TRBV5-6	NA	many	TRBJ2-3	CASSSHLDTQYF	TGTGCCAGCAGCTCTCACCTAGATACGCAGTATTTT
12	TRBV2	NA	few	TRBJ2-3	CASLSRMDTQYF	TGTGCCAGCTTGTCCAGGATGGATACGCAGTATTTT
13	TRBV28	NA	few	TRBJ2-1	CASSPGGGGEQFF	TGTGCCAGCAGTCCCGGGGGAGGGGGCGAGCAGTTCTTC
14	TRBV11-2	NA	medium-sized	TRBJ2-7	CASSSQGTLDEQYF	TGTGCCAGCAGCTCCCAGGGTACCCTAGACGAGCAGTACTTC
14	TRBV10-3	NA	many	TRBJ1-1	CAISEAGGQLEAFF	TGTGCCATCAGTGAGGCGGGTGGACAGTTAGAAGCTTTCTTT
14	TRBV6-1	TRBD2	medium-sized	TRBJ2-7	CASSELAGEVEQYF	TGTGCCAGCAGTGAACTAGCGGGAGAAGTCGAGCAGTACTTC
15	TRBV4-1	NA	NA	TRBJ2-1	CASSQIARTDNEQFF	TGCGCCAGCAGCCAAATCGCCCGGACAGACAATGAGCAGTTCTTC
11	TRBV19	NA	few	TRBJ1-3	CASSIGNTIYF	TGTGCCAGTAGTATAGGAAACACCATATATTTT
17	TRBV5-1	NA	NA	TRBJ2-5	CASSKDPAGGLAETQYF	TGCGCCAGCAGCAAAGACCCTGCCGGGGGGCTGGCAGAGACCCAGTACTTC
15	TRBV27	NA	few	TRBJ1-2	CASSPFQGGSYGYTF	TGTGCCAGCAGTCCTTTCCAGGGTGGCTCCTATGGCTACACCTTC
13	TRBV27	NA	medium-sized	TRBJ2-7	CASSFAQYVEQYF	TGTGCCAGCAGTTTCGCACAGTACGTCGAGCAGTACTTC
12	TRBV5-1	NA	many	TRBJ1-1	CASSREGTEAFF	TGCGCCAGCAGCCGTGAAGGCACTGAAGCTTTCTTT
14	TRBV3-1	NA	once	TRBJ1-2	CVRSQEKGIWGYSF	TGTGTCAGGAGCCAAGAAAAGGGTATTTGGGGCTACTCCTTC
15	TRBV18	NA	NA	TRBJ2-7	CASSPRNSVAYEQYF	TGTGCCAGCTCACCACGAAACAGTGTCGCCTACGAGCAGTACTTC
13	TRBV6-5	NA	NA	TRBJ2-7	CASSYSGTREQYF	TGTGCCAGCAGTTACTCGGGCACGCGGGAGCAGTACTTC
16	TRBV7-8	TRBD2	medium-sized	TRBJ2-2	CASSSLGAGDVGELFF	TGTGCCAGCAGCTCGCTGGGAGCGGGAGACGTCGGGGAGCTGTTTTTT
14	TRBV9	TRBD2	many	TRBJ2-3	CASSPGTSADTQYF	TGTGCCAGCAGCCCCGGGACTAGCGCAGATACGCAGTATTTT
16	TRBV15	NA	many	TRBJ1-5	CATSRDLPRSNQPQHF	TGTGCCACCAGCAGAGATCTGCCCCGGAGCAATCAGCCCCAGCATTTT
13	TRBV7-6	TRBD1	many	TRBJ1-1	CASSATGATEAFF	TGTGCCAGCAGCGCGACAGGGGCCACTGAAGCTTTCTTT
13	TRBV11-3	NA	many	TRBJ2-3	CASSSHPEDTQYF	TGTGCCAGCAGCTCTCATCCTGAGGATACGCAGTATTTT
19	TRBV4-2	TRBD2	NA	TRBJ2-3	CASSPRPGLAGVPGYTQYF	TGTGCCAGCAGCCCGAGACCGGGACTAGCGGGAGTGCCGGGATATACGCAGTATTTT
18	TRBV20-1	NA	NA	TRBJ2-2	CSARDQSAPVGSTGELFF	TGCAGTGCTAGAGATCAGAGTGCGCCAGTGGGGAGCACCGGGGAGCTGTTTTTT
14	TRBV6-2/TRBV6-3	NA	medium-sized	TRBJ1-2	CASSYSTLGYGYTF	TGTGCCAGCAGTTACTCGACCCTGGGGTATGGCTACACCTTC
17	TRBV19	NA	many	TRBJ1-3	CASSIGVGVSSGNTIYF	TGTGCCAGTAGTATAGGAGTGGGCGTGAGCTCTGGAAACACCATATATTTT
12	TRBV11-3	NA	NA	TRBJ1-2	CASSYQGFGYTF	TGTGCCAGCAGCTACCAGGGATTTGGCTACACCTTC
15	TRBV7-9	NA	many	TRBJ1-1	CASSLRSGGSTEAFF	TGTGCCAGCAGCCTAAGGTCGGGGGGTAGCACTGAAGCTTTCTTT
16	TRBV19	TRBD2	medium-sized	TRBJ2-7	CASSPDLAGGLYEQYF	TGTGCCAGTAGTCCTGATCTAGCGGGGGGTTTATACGAGCAGTACTTC
17	TRBV5-1	TRBD1	medium-sized	TRBJ2-7	CASSLGHRDRGLGEQYF	TGCGCCAGCAGCTTGGGACACCGGGACAGGGGGCTGGGTGAGCAGTACTTC
15	TRBV6-1	NA	NA	TRBJ1-2	CASSALPPTGDGYTF	TGTGCCAGCAGTGCCCTCCCCCCGACAGGAGATGGCTACACCTTC
15	TRBV7-9	TRBD1	NA	TRBJ2-7	CASSPQTGGLHEQYF	TGTGCCAGCAGCCCCCAGACAGGGGGACTCCACGAGCAGTACTTC
14	TRBV6-1	TRBD1	NA	TRBJ2-7	CASSGTGSVYEQYF	TGTGCCAGCAGTGGGACAGGGTCGGTATACGAGCAGTACTTC
13	TRBV6-1	TRBD1	NA	TRBJ2-7	CASSSTGYYEQYF	TGTGCCAGCAGTTCGACAGGGTATTACGAGCAGTACTTC
15	TRBV28	NA	NA	TRBJ1-6	CAARTLNSYNSPLHF	TGTGCCGCGAGGACACTAAACTCCTATAATTCACCCCTCCACTTT
13	TRBV20-1	NA	NA	TRBJ2-5	CSARAWVQETQYF	TGCAGTGCTAGGGCGTGGGTGCAAGAGACCCAGTACTTC
14	TRBV5-6	NA	NA	TRBJ2-7	CASSLGQANYEQYF	TGTGCCAGCAGCTTGGGACAGGCGAACTACGAGCAGTACTTC
14	TRBV7-9	NA	medium-sized	TRBJ1-2	CASSFGRDGYGYTF	TGTGCCAGCAGCTTCGGGCGGGACGGATATGGCTACACCTTC